This T cell receptor (beta chain) is drawn from a study of T cell changes during pregnancy in multiple sclerosis. CDR3 size: 16 residues. Germline-derived CDR1 and CDR2 are SNHLY and FYNNEI. Unmatched junction bases numbered 4, after V lost 6 bases and J lost 3 bases. The protocol was immunoSEQ multiplex PCR, while the TCRdb copy is restricted to in-frame clones and leaves out a portion. The data contain around 56,000 clones, 75% to 90% of them seen just once; the ten biggest clones take up under 0.45%. The sequencing here drew on CD4+ T cells from peripheral blood mononuclear cells, taken in the third trimester of pregnancy. The J gene is TRBJ2-2, the V gene TRBV2; 13 bases fit TRBD2. The receptor was derived from a female donor with multiple sclerosis, enrolled in a pregnancy study. CDR3 coding DNA: TGTGCCAGCAGCTTAGGACTAGCGGGAGACACCGGGGAGCTGTTTTTT. Residues: CASSLGLAGDTGELFF.